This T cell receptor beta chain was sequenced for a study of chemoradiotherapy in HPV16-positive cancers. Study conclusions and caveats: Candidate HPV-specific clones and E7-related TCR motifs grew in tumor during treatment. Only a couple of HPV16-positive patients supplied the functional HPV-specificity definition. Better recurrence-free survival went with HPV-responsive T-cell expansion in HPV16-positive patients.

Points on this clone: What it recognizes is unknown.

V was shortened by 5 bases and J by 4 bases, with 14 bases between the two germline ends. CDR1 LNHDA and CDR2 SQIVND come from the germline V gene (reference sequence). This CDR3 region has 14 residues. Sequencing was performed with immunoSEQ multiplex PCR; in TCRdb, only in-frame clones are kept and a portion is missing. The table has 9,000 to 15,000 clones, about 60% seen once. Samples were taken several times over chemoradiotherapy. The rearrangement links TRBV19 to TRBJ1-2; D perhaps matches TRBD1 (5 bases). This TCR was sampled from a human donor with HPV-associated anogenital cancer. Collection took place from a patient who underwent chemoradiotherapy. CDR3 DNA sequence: TGTGCCAGTAGTCAGGGAGGATCCCTCTATGGCTACACCTTC. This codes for CASSQGGSLYGYTF. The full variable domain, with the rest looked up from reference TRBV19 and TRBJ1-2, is DGGITQSPKYLFRKEGQNVTLSCEQNLNHDAMYWYRQDPGQGLRLIYYSQIVNDFQKGDIAEGYSVSREKKESFPLTVTSAQKNPTAFYLCASSQGGSLYGYTFGSGTRLTVV.